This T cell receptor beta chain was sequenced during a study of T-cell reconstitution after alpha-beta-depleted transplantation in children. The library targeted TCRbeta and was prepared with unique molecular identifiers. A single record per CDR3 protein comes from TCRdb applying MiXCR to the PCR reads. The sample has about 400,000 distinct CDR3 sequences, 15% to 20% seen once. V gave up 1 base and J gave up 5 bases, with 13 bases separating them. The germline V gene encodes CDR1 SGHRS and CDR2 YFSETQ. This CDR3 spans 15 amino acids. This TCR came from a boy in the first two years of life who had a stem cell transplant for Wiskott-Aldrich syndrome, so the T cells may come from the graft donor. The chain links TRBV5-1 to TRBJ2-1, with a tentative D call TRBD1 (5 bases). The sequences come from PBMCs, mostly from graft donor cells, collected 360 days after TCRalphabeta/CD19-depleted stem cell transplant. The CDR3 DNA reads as TGCGCCAGCAGCTTGAAAACAGGTTGGGACAATGAGCAGTTCTTC. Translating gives CASSLKTGWDNEQFF.